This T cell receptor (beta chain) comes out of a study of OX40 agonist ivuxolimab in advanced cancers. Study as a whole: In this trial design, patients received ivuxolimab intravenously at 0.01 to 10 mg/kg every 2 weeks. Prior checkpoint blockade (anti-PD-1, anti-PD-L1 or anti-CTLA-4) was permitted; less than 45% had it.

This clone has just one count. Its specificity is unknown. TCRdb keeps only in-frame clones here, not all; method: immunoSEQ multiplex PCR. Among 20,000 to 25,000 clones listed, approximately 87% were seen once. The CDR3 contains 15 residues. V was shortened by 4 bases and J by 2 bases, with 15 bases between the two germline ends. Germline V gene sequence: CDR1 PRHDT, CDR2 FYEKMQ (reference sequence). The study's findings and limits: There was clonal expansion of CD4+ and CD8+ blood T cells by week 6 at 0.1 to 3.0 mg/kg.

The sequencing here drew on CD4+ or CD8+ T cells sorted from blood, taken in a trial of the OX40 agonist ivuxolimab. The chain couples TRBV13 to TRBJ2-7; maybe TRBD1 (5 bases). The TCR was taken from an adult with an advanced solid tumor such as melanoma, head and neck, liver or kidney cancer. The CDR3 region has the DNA TGTGCCAGCAGCTCCAGACAGTCCTTTACCTACGAGCAGTACTTC. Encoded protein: CASSSRQSFTYEQYF.